This entry is about one T cell receptor beta chain. What it binds is not known. Responder and stimulator cells in the mixed lymphocyte reaction were cultured together for roughly six days at 37°C. A 1:1 mixture was made of responder PBMCs labelled with CFSE and stimulator PBMCs labelled with Violet Dye. This sample was taken from a study of siplizumab effects on memory and regulatory T cells. Assay used: immunoSEQ multiplex PCR; TCRdb lists only in-frame clones, some missing. Of 9,500 to 11,000 clones in the sample, more than 35% were seen once. CDR3 size: 18 residues. V lost 4 bases to trimming and J lost 8 bases; unmatched junction nucleotides: 17. CDR1 and CDR2 (germline): SEHNR, FQNEAQ (reference sequence). Findings and caveats of the study: Sequences below about 10^-5 frequency were poorly captured. As a result, only a minor fraction of alloreactive clones mapped to unstimulated subsets.

The sample consisted of CFSE-low (dividing) CD8+ T cells sorted from an allogeneic mixed lymphocyte reaction. This receptor was taken from a human donor in good health; the cells came from an allogeneic mixed lymphocyte reaction. This chain joins TRBV7-9 and TRBJ1-2, with TRBD1 identical over 12 bases. The CDR3 region has the DNA TGTGCCAGCAGCTCCCCCCGTGGCCCGGGACAGGGGGCTCAAGGCTACACCTTC. Translated: CASSSPRGPGQGAQGYTF.